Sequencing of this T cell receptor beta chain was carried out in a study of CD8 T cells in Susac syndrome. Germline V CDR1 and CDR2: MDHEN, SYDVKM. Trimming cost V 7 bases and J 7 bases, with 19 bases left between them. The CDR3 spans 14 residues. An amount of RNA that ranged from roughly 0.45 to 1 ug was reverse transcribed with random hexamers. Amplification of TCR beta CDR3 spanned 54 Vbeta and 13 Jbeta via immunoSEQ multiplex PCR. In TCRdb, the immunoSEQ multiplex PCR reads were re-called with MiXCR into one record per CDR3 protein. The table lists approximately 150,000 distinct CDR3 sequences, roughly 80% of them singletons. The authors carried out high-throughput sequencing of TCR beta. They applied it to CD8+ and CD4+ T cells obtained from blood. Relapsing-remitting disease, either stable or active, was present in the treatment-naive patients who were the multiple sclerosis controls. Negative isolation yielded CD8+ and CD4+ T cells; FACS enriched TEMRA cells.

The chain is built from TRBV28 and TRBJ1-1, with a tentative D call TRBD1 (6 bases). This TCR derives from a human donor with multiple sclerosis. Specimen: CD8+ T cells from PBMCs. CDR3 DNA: TGTGCCAGCACCCATAGGGGGTTACGGGGTGAAGCTTTCTTT. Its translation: CASTHRGLRGEAFF. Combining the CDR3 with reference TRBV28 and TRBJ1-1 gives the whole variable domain DVKVTQSSRYLVKRTGEKVFLECVQDMDHENMFWYRQDPGLGLRLIYFSYDVKMKEKGDIPEGYSVSREKKERFSLILESASTNQTSMYLCASTHRGLRGEAFFGQGTRLTVV.